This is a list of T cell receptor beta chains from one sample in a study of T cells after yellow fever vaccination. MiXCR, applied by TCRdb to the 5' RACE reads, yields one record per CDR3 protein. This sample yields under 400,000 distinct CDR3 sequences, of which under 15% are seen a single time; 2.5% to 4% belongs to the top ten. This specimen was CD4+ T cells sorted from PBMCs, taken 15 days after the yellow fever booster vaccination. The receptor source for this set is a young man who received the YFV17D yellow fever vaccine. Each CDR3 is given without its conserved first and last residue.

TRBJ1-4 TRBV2 ASSEQGNEKLF
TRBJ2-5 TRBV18 ASSLNAPLAMGETQY
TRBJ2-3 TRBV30 AWSVPGLDTQY
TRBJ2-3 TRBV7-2 ASSVVAGGNPDTQY
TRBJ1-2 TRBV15 ATSRDGVGRGHGYT
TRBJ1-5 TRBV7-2 ASSLGGDVYQPQH
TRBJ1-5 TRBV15 ATSRDSYQPQH
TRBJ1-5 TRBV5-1 ASSLGTGVNQPQH
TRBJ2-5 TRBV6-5 ASSYSQGRPRGETQY
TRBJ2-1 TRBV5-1 ASSPDTSGVYNEQF
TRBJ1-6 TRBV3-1 ASKGAGSPLH
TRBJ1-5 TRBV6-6 ASSLQGYNQPQH
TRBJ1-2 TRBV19 ASSMSTGTGIYGYT
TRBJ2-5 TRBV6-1 ASSPNSGVLETQY
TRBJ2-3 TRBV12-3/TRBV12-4 ASSPTRGSTDTQY
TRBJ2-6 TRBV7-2 ASSLAPGTSGANVLT
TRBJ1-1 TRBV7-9 ASGGTEAF
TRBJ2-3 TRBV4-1 ASSQEGLAATDTQY
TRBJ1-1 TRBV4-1 ASSPILRGREAF
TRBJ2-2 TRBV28 ASSSTGGPGELF
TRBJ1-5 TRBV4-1 ASAQGAWFDSNQPQH
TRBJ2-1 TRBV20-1 SARDNRGRGSYNEQF
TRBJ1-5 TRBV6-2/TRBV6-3 ASSYGSDQPQH
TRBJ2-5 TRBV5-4 ASSLVLTETQY
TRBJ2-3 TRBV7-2 ASSFGILTDTQY
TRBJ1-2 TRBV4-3 ASSQIGDRVGGYT
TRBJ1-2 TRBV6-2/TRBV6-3 ASVGQGAEGYT
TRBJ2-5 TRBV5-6 ASSLIVEGLETQY
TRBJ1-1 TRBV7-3 ASSRQGGVNTEAF
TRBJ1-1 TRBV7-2 ASSLGSGMNTEAF
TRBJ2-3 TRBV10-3 AISGTSGSLGDTQY
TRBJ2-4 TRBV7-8 ASSLAGERLAKNIQY
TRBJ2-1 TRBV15 ATSTDRTGEQF
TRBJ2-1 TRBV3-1 ASSREGTTFNEQF
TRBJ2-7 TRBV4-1 ASSQDPGTGEQY
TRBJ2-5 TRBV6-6 ASSYSKTLTVETQY
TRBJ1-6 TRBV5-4 ASSQRTGYNNSPLH
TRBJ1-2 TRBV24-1 ATSEPNGGNYGYT
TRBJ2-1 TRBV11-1 ASSLEQGMLEQF
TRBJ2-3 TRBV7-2 ASSSRTSGVPDTQY
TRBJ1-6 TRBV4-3 ASSQDGAGGNSPLH
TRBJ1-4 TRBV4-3 ASSQDYEKLF
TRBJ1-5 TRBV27 ASPEGRGQDQPQH
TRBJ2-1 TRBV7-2 ASSLPTGLAGGLKQF
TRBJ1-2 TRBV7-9 ASSLNGQNYGYT
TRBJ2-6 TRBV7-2 ASSQAGTGANVLT
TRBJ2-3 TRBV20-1 SATPRGSGEPDTQY
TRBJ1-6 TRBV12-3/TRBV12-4 ASSDRGGTYNSPLH
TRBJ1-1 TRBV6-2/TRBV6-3 ASSYLDRVGTEAF
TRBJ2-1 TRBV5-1 ASSPRPNNEQF
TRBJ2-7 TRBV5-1 ASRPQSGLYPYEQY
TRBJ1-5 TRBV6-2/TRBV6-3 ASSYEGLNNQPQH
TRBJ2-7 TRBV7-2 ASSFGPAGRGASYEQY
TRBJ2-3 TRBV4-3 ASSPRLAGGFTDTQY